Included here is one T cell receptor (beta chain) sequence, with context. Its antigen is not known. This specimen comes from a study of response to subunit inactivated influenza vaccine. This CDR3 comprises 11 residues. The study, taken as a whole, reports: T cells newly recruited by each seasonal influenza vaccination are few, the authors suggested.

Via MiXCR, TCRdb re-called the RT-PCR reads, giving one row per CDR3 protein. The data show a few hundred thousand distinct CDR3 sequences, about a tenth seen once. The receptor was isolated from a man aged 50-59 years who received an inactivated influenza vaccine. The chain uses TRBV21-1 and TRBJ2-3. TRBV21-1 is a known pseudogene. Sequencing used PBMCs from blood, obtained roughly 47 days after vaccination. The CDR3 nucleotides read TGTGCCAGCAGCAAATACGATACGCAGTATTTT. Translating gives CASSKYDTQYF.